This T cell receptor beta chain was sequenced during a study of cytomegalovirus exposure and HLA in healthy donors. Study overall: Among the roughly 400 genotyped donors, about 81% were placed in the Caucasian-associated ancestry cluster.

The V gene's germline CDR1 is SGHVS and CDR2 FQNEAQ. The CDR3 covers 14 residues. Trimming removed 4 bases from V and 4 bases from J; junction bases left unmatched: 0. It was with 60 Vbeta and 13 Jbeta primers that the PCR ran. Sequencing used immunoSEQ multiplex PCR; TCRdb keeps in-frame clones, though not all of them. Among around 190,000 clones, 65% to 90% were seen once, and the ten largest hold 1.2%. The specimen sequenced was PBMCs. The clonotype was recovered from a girl aged 2 to 9 in good health and CMV-seropositive. The J gene is TRBJ1-6, the V gene TRBV7-8, with TRBD1 matching 8 bases. The CDR3 DNA is TGTGCCAGCAGCTGGACAGGGTATAATTCACCCCTCCACTTT. Its translation: CASSWTGYNSPLHF.